The 11 T cell receptor beta chains below come from one sample, sequenced in a study of vaccination effects on CD4 cells after COVID-19. Their antigens are not known. Before sequencing took place, the ViraFEST assay used viral peptide pools to expand antigen-specific CD4+ T cells. CD4+ T cell isolation took place after 10 days of culture. Vaccine administered to participants consisted of two doses of either BNT162b2 or mRNA-1273. The repertoire was sequenced with immunoSEQ multiplex PCR; TCRdb's copy has only in-frame clones and lacks some. The table records tens of thousands of clones, approximately 73% of them present only once. This specimen was CD4+ T cells from PBMCs cultured with HCoV-229E spike peptides, taken after COVID-19 vaccination. These receptors originate from a human donor who received a COVID-19 vaccine.

This sequence joins TRBV7-9 and TRBJ1-1; unclear D gene. The CDR3 is 16 amino acids. The germline gives CDR1 SEHNR, CDR2 FQNEAQ (reference sequence). With 5 bases removed from V and 3 bases from J, the gap between germline ends came to 19 bases. The DNA for the CDR3 is TGTGCCAGCAGCCAAAGGGCGAGGACCAGAGACACTGAAGCTTTCTTT. Translating it yields CASSQRARTRDTEAFF.

This chain links TRBV24-1 with TRBJ2-7; D is ambiguous. The CDR3 contains 18 residues. The V gene lost 2 bases and the J gene lost 0 bases, with 19 bases spanning the gap. Germline loops: CDR1 KGHDR, CDR2 SFDVKD. The DNA of the CDR3 is TGTGCCACCAGTGATTCGCTACAGCTGATGGATAGCTCCTACGAGCAGTACGTC. Protein: CATSDSLQLMDSSYEQYV.

The rearrangement joins TRBV10-2 to TRBJ1-5; a possible D gene is TRBD1 (5 bases). Germline V gene data show CDR1 as WSHSY and CDR2 as SAAADI. V gave up 5 bases and J gave up 3 bases, with 17 bases separating them. This CDR3 has 16 amino acids. The CDR3 bases are TGCGCCAGCAGTAGGGCGGGGCAGGTCTTCAATCAGCCCCAGCATTTT. Protein sequence: CASSRAGQVFNQPQHF.

The chain recombines TRBV4-2 with TRBJ1-5; D is perhaps TRBD1 (6 bases). V lost 0 bases to trimming and J lost 7 bases, with 10 bases between them. The CDR3 is made up of 14 amino acids. CDR1 is LGHNA and CDR2 is YNFKEQ in the germline V gene. CDR3 sequence (DNA): TGTGCCAGCAGCCAAGATCTTGGGGGCCAGCCCCAGCATTTT. It is translated as CASSQDLGGQPQHF.

The chain combines TRBV5-5 with TRBJ1-2, with D tentatively TRBD1 (5 bases). Trimming took 4 bases from V and 8 from J, leaving 18 bases between them. This CDR3 comprises 14 residues. The germline V gene encodes CDR1 SGHKS and CDR2 YYEKEE (reference sequence). This chain's CDR3 is CASSRRQSTEGYTF. The CDR3 nucleotides are TGTGCCAGCAGCAGGAGACAGAGTACAGAGGGCTACACCTTC.

The chain links TRBV6-6 to TRBJ2-7; D ambiguous. The CDR3 is made up of 13 amino acids. V lost 2 bases to trimming and J lost 2 bases, with 7 bases between them. Per germline, CDR1 MNHNY and CDR2 SVGAGI (reference sequence). CDR3 amino acids: CASSYRATYEQYV. CDR3 bases: TGTGCCAGCAGTTACAGGGCAACCTACGAGCAGTACGTC.

J is TRBJ2-2 and V is TRBV7-3, with 10 bases fitting TRBD2. Per germline, CDR1 SGHTA and CDR2 FQGTGA. The V and J ends lost 1 base and 4 bases, in that order; junction bases with no gene match: 6. This CDR3 is built from 17 residues. CDR3 nucleotides: TGTGCCAGCAGCTTAAAAAGCAGGACTAGCGGCACCGGGGAGCTGTTTTTT. Protein sequence: CASSLKSRTSGTGELFF.

V usage is TRBV10-2 and J usage is TRBJ2-7; tentative D call: TRBD2 (7 bases). The CDR3 has 13 residues. CDR1 WSHSY and CDR2 SAAADI come from the germline V gene. V lost 3 bases and J 5 bases, leaving 11 bases between the germline ends. As DNA, the CDR3 is TGCGCCAGCAGTGATACAGGGAGGGACGAGCAGTACGTC. Encoded protein: CASSDTGRDEQYV.

V and J are TRBV7-2 and TRBJ1-4; 9 positions agree with TRBD1. In germline, CDR1 is SGHTA, CDR2 FQGNSA. The CDR3 runs 15 residues. V shed 5 bases and J 7 bases; nucleotides not matched to a gene: 8. CDR3 protein: CASSKLTGGPEKLFF. For the CDR3, the DNA is TGTGCCAGCAGCAAGCTAACAGGGGGCCCTGAAAAACTGTTTTTT.

The V and J genes are TRBV10-3 and TRBJ1-3; D is undetermined. Looked up from germline, CDR1 is ENHRY and CDR2 is SYGVKD. This CDR3 has 14 amino acids. V was pared by 9 bases and J by 0 bases, with 12 bases between. CDR3 protein: CAITSSGSGNTIYF. DNA of the CDR3: TGTGCCATTACCAGTAGCGGCTCTGGAAACACCATATATTTT.

The chain combines TRBV7-3 with TRBJ2-1; TRBD1 aligns across 10 bases. The CDR3 contains 16 residues. CDR1 SGHTA and CDR2 FQGTGA come from the germline V gene. The ends lost 2 bases at V and 9 bases at J; junction bases unmatched: 10. The CDR3 DNA reads TGTGCCAGCAGCTTAGTTCCCGGGACAGGGGTTGGTGAGCAGTTCTTC. This sequence encodes CASSLVPGTGVGEQFF.